The 9 T cell receptor beta chains in this list originate from one sample, sequenced in a study of blood T cell repertoires in COVID-19. Assay: immunoSEQ multiplex PCR; the TCRdb copy retains only in-frame clones and omits some. The sample holds about 200,000 clones, around 90% seen once. Sequences were obtained from peripheral blood. The receptors here all came from a man aged 50-60 years with acute or convalescent COVID-19.

The genes are TRBV19 and TRBJ1-2; D may be TRBD1 (5 bases). V lost 7 bases to trimming and J lost 5 bases, with 20 bases between them. The CDR3 has 15 residues. Germline CDR1 is LNHDA and CDR2 is SQIVND (reference sequence). The chain's CDR3 is CASTIPGLGRYGYTF. The DNA of the CDR3 is TGTGCCAGTACCATACCGGGACTGGGCCGGTATGGCTACACCTTC.

J is TRBJ1-5 and V is TRBV19; 7 bases map to TRBD1. Germline V gives CDR1 LNHDA, CDR2 SQIVND (reference sequence). The CDR3 contains 16 residues. Unmatched junction bases numbered 7, after V lost 1 base and J lost 4 bases. This CDR3 reads CASSIAGPRGNQPQHF. The CDR3 region has the DNA TGTGCCAGTAGTATAGCCGGTCCCAGGGGGAATCAGCCCCAGCATTTT.

This chain joins TRBV6-6 and TRBJ1-4, with D maybe TRBD1 (6 bases). This CDR3 is built from 18 residues. V was pared by 5 bases and J by 0 bases, with 19 bases between. Germline CDR1 and CDR2: MNHNY and SVGAGI (reference sequence). CDR3 sequence: CASSRQIPRTATNEKLFF. DNA of the CDR3: TGTGCCAGCAGTCGCCAAATTCCCCGGACAGCAACTAATGAAAAACTGTTTTTT.

The chain joins TRBV5-5 to TRBJ1-3, with 7 bases matching TRBD1. The CDR3 consists of 14 residues. The V and J ends lost 4 bases and 8 bases, in that order; junction bases with no gene match: 9. The V gene's germline CDR1 is SGHKS and CDR2 YYEKEE (reference sequence). Written as DNA, the CDR3 is TGTGCCAGCAGCCTAAACAGGGGCGCAGACACCATATATTTT. Its protein is CASSLNRGADTIYF.

The J gene is TRBJ1-4, the V gene TRBV19, with 9 positions matching TRBD1. CDR1 and CDR2 (germline): LNHDA, SQIVND (reference sequence). The CDR3 totals 14 residues. Trimming removed 3 bases from V and 7 bases from J; junction bases left unmatched: 3. CDR3: CASSIRDRAEKLFF. The CDR3 DNA sequence: TGTGCCAGTAGTATTCGGGACAGGGCTGAAAAACTGTTTTTT.

This clone was seen only a few times. The V and J genes are TRBV12-3 or TRBV12-4 and TRBJ1-5; possibly TRBD1 for D (6 bases). V dropped 7 bases and J dropped 6 bases, with 10 bases sitting between them. This CDR3 comprises 12 residues. The CDR3 coding sequence is TGTGCCAGCACCTTGACAGGTCAGCCCCAGCATTTT. Translating it yields CASTLTGQPQHF.

This sequence joins TRBV6-6 and TRBJ1-2; 8 bases fit TRBD1. The V and J ends lost 6 bases and 6 bases, in that order; junction bases with no gene match: 3. Germline CDR1 reads MNHNY; CDR2 reads SVGAGI (reference sequence). CDR3 length: 12 amino acids. CDR3 sequence: CASRQGDHGYTF. In nucleotides, the CDR3 is TGTGCCAGCAGACAGGGGGATCATGGCTACACCTTC.

The chain joins TRBV10-3 to TRBJ1-1; TRBD1 matches 7 bases. The CDR3 runs to 14 residues. After removal of 4 bases from V and 0 bases from J, the junction contained 2 bases not matched to a gene. Germline assignment: CDR1 ENHRY and CDR2 SYGVKD. The CDR3 reads CAISVQGLNTEAFF. The CDR3 DNA is TGTGCCATCAGTGTACAGGGGTTGAACACTGAAGCTTTCTTT.

The chain links TRBV18 to TRBJ1-1; a weak D match, TRBD1 (6 bases). Per the germline V gene, CDR1 is KGHSH and CDR2 is LQKENI. The CDR3 is 15 amino acids. Trimming removed 3 bases from V and 0 bases from J, with 11 bases in between. The CDR3: CASSPVTGMNTEAFF. The CDR3 DNA reads TGTGCCAGCTCACCGGTAACAGGGATGAACACTGAAGCTTTCTTT.